This T cell receptor beta chain came from a study of shared clonotypes between healthy human individuals. Study conclusions and caveats: Four donors held approximately 4.5% of naive CD4 clonotypes in common.

Germline loops: CDR1 SGHAT, CDR2 FQNNGV. This CDR3 comprises 15 residues. J was trimmed by 5 bases and V by 1 base; bases with no gene match: 8. For every subset, genomic DNA was evenly distributed across several immunoSEQ plates. Original processing methods: Junction-only sequences without quality scores were provided by ImmunoSEQ, so filtering was different. Here immunoSEQ multiplex PCR was the method, and the copy in TCRdb shows in-frame clones only, minus some. V and J calls and clone size are as listed in that table; D and trimming were resolved from the DNA. The sample includes around 2.1 million clones, 85% to 95% seen only once; the top ten take more than 1.5%. This clone was found once. Its specificity is unknown. CD45RO-negative cells were positively selected for CCR7, leaving out terminally differentiated effector memory CD45RA+ cells. The donors, healthy adults who were HIV-negative, had experienced no recent acute infections or vaccinations.

The specimen sequenced was naive CD8+ T cells from PBMCs. The clonotype was recovered from a man aged 18 to 29 in good health. Some clones in this sample may be carry-over from other donors' samples. The V call is TRBV11-2, the J call TRBJ2-7, with TRBD2 matching over 7 bases. This chain's CDR3 is CASSLGPREYDEQYF. CDR3 nucleotide sequence: TGTGCCAGCAGCTTAGGTCCGCGGGAGTATGACGAGCAGTACTTC. Supplemented by reference TRBV11-2 and TRBJ2-7, the full variable domain reads EAGVAQSPRYKIIEKRQSVAFWCNPISGHATLYWYQQILGQGPKLLIQFQNNGVVDDSQLPKDRFSAERLKGVDSTLKIQPAKLEDSAVYLCASSLGPREYDEQYFGPGTRLTVT.